This is a list of T cell receptor beta chains from one sample in a study of T-cell memory formation after mild COVID-19. TCRdb reanalysed the 5' RACE reads using MiXCR and keeps one entry per CDR3 protein. The sample records approximately 400,000 distinct CDR3 sequences, around 17% being singletons. The sample was PBMCs or a T cell subset sorted from them (not recorded which). The receptors originated from a man in his late teens or twenties who had mild COVID-19 (a few samples of this study predate the infection). Cell type and time point are not known. CDR3s include the opening cysteine and the closing phenylalanine or tryptophan. A D gene is named only where the DNA matches it firmly.

D	V	J	CDR3
TRBD1	TRBV25-1	TRBJ1-6	CASSEMARGQDNSPLHF
-	TRBV15	TRBJ2-3	CATSRDGGATDTQYF
-	TRBV19	TRBJ1-5	CASSFYSLIGNQPQHF
-	TRBV5-1	TRBJ2-7	CASMRLEGAGEQYF
-	TRBV2	TRBJ1-1	CASSEAGGDTEAFF
-	TRBV12-3/TRBV12-4	TRBJ2-5	CASSFALVGTQYF
TRBD2	TRBV6-5	TRBJ2-2	CASSYGGGFTGELFF
TRBD2	TRBV12-3/TRBV12-4	TRBJ2-3	CASSEGLAVDTQYF
TRBD1	TRBV12-3/TRBV12-4	TRBJ2-1	CASSGFRDSDYNEQFF
-	TRBV12-3/TRBV12-4	TRBJ1-1	CASSIRWDTEAFF
-	TRBV6-5	TRBJ2-5	CASSYSGALGPETQYF
-	TRBV6-2/TRBV6-3	TRBJ1-2	CASIRMGAPGYGYTF
-	TRBV11-2	TRBJ1-2	CASSFGPGRYYGYTF
-	TRBV27	TRBJ1-2	CASSIRANYGYTF
-	TRBV3-1	TRBJ2-2	CASSFLGGSGELFF
TRBD2	TRBV7-2	TRBJ2-2	CASSFGTSGGATGELFF
-	TRBV7-9	TRBJ1-5	CASSFGESNQPQHF
-	TRBV7-2	TRBJ1-2	CASSPTGSRGYTF
TRBD2	TRBV12-3/TRBV12-4	TRBJ2-1	CASSWVAGLNEQFF
TRBD1	TRBV4-3	TRBJ1-1	CASSQVGTGRRNTEAFF
TRBD1	TRBV10-3	TRBJ2-2	CAISAIPGQGAPGELFF
TRBD2	TRBV14	TRBJ2-1	CASSRGLLAGANEQFF